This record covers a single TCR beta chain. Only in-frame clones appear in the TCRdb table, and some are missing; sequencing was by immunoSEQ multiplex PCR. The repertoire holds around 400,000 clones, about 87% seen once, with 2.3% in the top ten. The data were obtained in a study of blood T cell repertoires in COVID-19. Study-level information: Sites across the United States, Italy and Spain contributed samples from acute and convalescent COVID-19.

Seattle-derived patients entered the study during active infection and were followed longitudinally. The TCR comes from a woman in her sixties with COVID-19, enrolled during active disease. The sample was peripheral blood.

The CDR3 bases are TGTGCCAGCTCCCGAGGACAGGGGATCGACGAGCAGTACTTC. Its translation is CASSRGQGIDEQYF. This chain links TRBV18 with TRBJ2-7, with 9 bases that match TRBD1. The V gene end was trimmed by 6 bases and the J gene end by 5 bases; junction bases not matched to a gene: 8. Germline CDR1 and CDR2: KGHSH and LQKENI. The CDR3 consists of 14 residues.